This TCR beta chain appears in the sequencing data of a study of blood T cell repertoires in COVID-19. Study context: From the United States, Italy and Spain came samples of acute and convalescent COVID-19. T cells, B-cell-depleted T cells, or PBMCs supplied cDNA or gDNA.

The CDR3 totals 18 residues. Per the authors' pipeline: Estimation of nucleated cell counts was performed using reference gene primer amplification. Assay used: immunoSEQ multiplex PCR; TCRdb lists only in-frame clones, some missing. For V, J and clone size, that table is used; D and trimming come from the DNA. The profile shows tens of thousands of clones, roughly 88% of them singletons. The clonotype originates from an elderly woman with active or convalescent COVID-19. This sequence joins TRBV21-1 and TRBJ1-4; TRBD1 is the table's D call and was not checked against the DNA. TRBV21-1 is a pseudogene. Sequences were obtained from peripheral blood. CDR3 protein: CASSNDRGSRRTNEKLFF. In DNA form, the CDR3 reads TGTGCCAGCAGCAACGACAGGGGGTCTCGACGGACTAATGAAAAACTGTTTTTT.